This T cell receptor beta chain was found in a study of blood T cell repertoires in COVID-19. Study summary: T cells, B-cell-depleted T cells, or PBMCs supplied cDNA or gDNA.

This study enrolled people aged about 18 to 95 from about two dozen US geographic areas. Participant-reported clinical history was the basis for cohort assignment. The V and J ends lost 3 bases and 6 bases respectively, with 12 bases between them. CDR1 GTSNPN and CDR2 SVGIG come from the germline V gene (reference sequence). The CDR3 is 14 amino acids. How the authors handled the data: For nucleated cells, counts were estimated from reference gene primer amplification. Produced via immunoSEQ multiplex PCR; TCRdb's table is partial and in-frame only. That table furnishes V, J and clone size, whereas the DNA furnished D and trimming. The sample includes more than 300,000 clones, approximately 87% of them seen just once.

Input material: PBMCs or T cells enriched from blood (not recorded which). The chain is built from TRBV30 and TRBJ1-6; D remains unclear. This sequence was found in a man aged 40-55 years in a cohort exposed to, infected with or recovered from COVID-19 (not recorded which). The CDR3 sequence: CAWRSLSVNSPLHF. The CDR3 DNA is TGTGCCTGGAGGTCCCTTAGCGTTAATTCACCCCTCCACTTT.